This TCR beta chain was identified during a study of cytomegalovirus exposure and HLA in healthy donors. Study-wide background: Of all 380 or so donors who were genotyped, 81% belonged to the Caucasian-associated ancestry cluster.

Primers: 60 Vbeta forward and 13 Jbeta reverse. Only in-frame clones appear in the TCRdb table, and some are missing; sequencing was by immunoSEQ multiplex PCR. The table records some 140,000 clones, 70% to 80% of them present only once. Study findings and constraints: A highly shared variant cluster was judged a likely technical artifact.

CDR1 and CDR2 (germline): LGHNA, YNFKEQ. This CDR3 comprises 14 residues. Trimming took off 0 bases at V and 7 bases at J, with 10 bases between the two ends. On this clone itself: Its antigen is still unknown.

This receptor was taken from a man in his thirties or forties in good health and CMV-seronegative. The J gene is TRBJ2-1, the V gene TRBV4-2; a possible D gene is TRBD1 (5 bases). The sequenced sample was PBMCs. The CDR3 nucleotides are TGTGCCAGCAGCCAAGATCGAAGGACAAATGAGCAGTTCTTC. Amino acids: CASSQDRRTNEQFF.